The 3 T cell receptor beta chains below were found in one sample sequenced in a study of vaccination and CD4 T cells after COVID-19. Antigens of these TCRs are unknown. The Oncomine TCR Beta short-read assay was what sequenced the DNA obtained from cultured CD4+ T cells. TCRdb used MiXCR to reprocess the PCR reads, holding one entry per CDR3 protein. The sample yields some 10,000 distinct CDR3 sequences, about 66% seen once. Sample treatment: roughly 10-day PBMC culture with coronavirus spike peptide pools or control peptides (ViraFEST assay). The source material was CD4+ T cells from blood, cultured in vitro. The source of these receptors is a human donor who had recovered from COVID-19.

This clonotype has just a few counts. The rearrangement uses TRBV6-1 and TRBJ1-6; TRBD1 might be the D (5 bases). The germline gives CDR1 MNHNS, CDR2 SASEGT. The CDR3 has 14 amino acids. V dropped 8 bases and J dropped 2 bases, with 10 bases sitting between them. The CDR3 coding sequence is TGTGCCAGCTCATCGGGACCCTATAATTCACCCCTCCACTTT. Its protein product is CASSSGPYNSPLHF.

The gene calls are TRBV5-6 and TRBJ1-6; D is uncertain. This CDR3 has 14 amino acids. The V gene's germline CDR1 is SGHDT and CDR2 YYEEEE. With 0 bases removed from V and 12 bases from J, the gap between germline ends came to 13 bases. CDR3 region: CASSLVGGNEPLHF. The CDR3 bases are TGTGCCAGCAGCTTGGTGGGAGGGAACGAACCCCTCCACTTT.

The rearrangement uses TRBV30 and TRBJ1-2; D uncertain. The CDR3 is 15 amino acids. Germline CDR1 reads GTSNPN; CDR2 reads SVGIG (reference sequence). Trimming cost V 0 bases and J 5 bases, with 16 bases left between them. The CDR3 loop reads CAWSVRGHQRYGYTF. In nucleotides, the CDR3 is TGTGCCTGGAGTGTACGCGGCCACCAGAGGTATGGCTACACCTTC.